What follows are 2 T cell receptor beta chains derived from one specimen sequenced in a study of CD8+ T cells in alopecia areata. Researchers sorted pooled cutaneous lymph node cells on the basis of CD4, CD8alpha, NKG2D, NKG2ACE and other markers. Extracted RNA was reverse transcribed, and the resulting cDNA served as sequencing template. This table comes from immunoSEQ multiplex PCR, and its TCRdb copy is limited to in-frame clones, with some not included. This sample has approximately 280,000 clones, each found more than once. The material sequenced was CD4+ T cells sorted from a lymph node. The receptors were sampled from a C3H/HeJ mouse with alopecia areata. The MHC haplotype of the strain is H2-k.

Turning to this clone: The listed genes are named as in mouse. The CDR3 is cut off 4 residues early in the read; its end comes from the germline J gene. Other nucleotide sequences in the sample specify the same CDR3. The V gene is TRBV1, the J gene TRBJ1-2; 7 bases are a match to TRBD1. In germline, CDR1 is NSQYPW, CDR2 LRSPGD (reference sequence). The CDR3 sequence is 12 residues long. The sequenced part of the CDR3 DNA is TGCACCTGCAGTGCCCGGGACAGC. Translation: CTCSARDS. The CDR3 in full is CTCSARDSDYTF.

In regard to this clone: Mouse names are used for the genes. The read ends 4 residues shy of where the CDR3 ends; the end is completed using the germline J gene. This sequence joins TRBV13-2 and TRBJ1-1; 7 bases agree with TRBD1. Germline CDR1 reads NNHNN; CDR2 reads SYGAGS (reference sequence). V lost 0 bases and J lost 1; bases outside the gene matches: 6. CDR3 size: 16 residues. CDR3 sequence: CASGDARGRTNTEVFF. The sequenced part of the CDR3 DNA is TGTGCCAGCGGTGATGCAAGGGGGCGAACGAACACA.